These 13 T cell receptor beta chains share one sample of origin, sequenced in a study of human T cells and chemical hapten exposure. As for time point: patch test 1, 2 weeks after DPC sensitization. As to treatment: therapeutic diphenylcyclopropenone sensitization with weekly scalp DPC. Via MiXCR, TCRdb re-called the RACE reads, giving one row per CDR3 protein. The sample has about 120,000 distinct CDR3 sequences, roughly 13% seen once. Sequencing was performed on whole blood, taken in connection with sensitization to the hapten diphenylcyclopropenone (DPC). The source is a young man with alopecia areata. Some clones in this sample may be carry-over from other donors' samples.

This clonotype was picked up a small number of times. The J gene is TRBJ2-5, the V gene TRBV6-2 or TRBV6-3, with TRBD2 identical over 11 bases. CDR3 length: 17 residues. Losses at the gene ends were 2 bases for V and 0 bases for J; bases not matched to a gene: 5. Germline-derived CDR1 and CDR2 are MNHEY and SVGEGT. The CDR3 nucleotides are TGTGCCAGCAGTTACCCGTCTAGCGGGAGGTACCAAGAGACCCAGTACTTC. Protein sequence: CASSYPSSGRYQETQYF.

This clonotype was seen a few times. CDR3 sequence: CASRGPRSGELFF. The CDR3 nucleotides read TGTGCCAGTAGGGGACCTAGATCCGGGGAGCTGTTTTTT. The chain combines TRBV19 with TRBJ2-2; TRBD1 or TRBD2 may be the D gene (5 bases each). V lost 6 bases, J lost 6 bases, and 11 bases lay in between. The CDR3 has 13 amino acids. The germline V gene encodes CDR1 LNHDA and CDR2 SQIVND (reference sequence).

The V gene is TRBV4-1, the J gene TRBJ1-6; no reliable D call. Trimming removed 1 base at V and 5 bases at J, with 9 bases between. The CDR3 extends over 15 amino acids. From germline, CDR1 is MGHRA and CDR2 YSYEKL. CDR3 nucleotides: TGCGCCAGCAGCCAAGGTCCTTCCGATAATTCACCCCTCCACTTT. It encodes CASSQGPSDNSPLHF.

CDR3 DNA sequence: TGTGCCAGCAGCCGCGGACAGGTTCCGTCCTATCAGCCCCAGCATTTT. This encodes CASSRGQVPSYQPQHF. The V and J genes are TRBV14 and TRBJ1-5, with 7 positions matching TRBD1. V trimming: 4 bases; J trimming: 5 bases; junction bases outside the gene matches: 11. The length of the CDR3 is 16 residues. Germline V gives CDR1 SGHDN, CDR2 FVKESK.

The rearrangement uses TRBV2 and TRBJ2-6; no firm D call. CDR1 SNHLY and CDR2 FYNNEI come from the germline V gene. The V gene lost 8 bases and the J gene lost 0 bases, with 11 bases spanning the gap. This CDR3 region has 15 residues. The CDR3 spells CASCGVGSGANVLTF. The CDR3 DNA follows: TGTGCCAGCTGTGGGGTGGGCTCTGGGGCCAACGTCCTGACTTTC. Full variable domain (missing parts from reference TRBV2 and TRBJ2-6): EPEVTQTPSHQVTQMGQEVILRCVPISNHLYFYWYRQILGQKVEFLVSFYNNEISEKSEIFDDQFSVERPDGSNFTLKIRSTKLEDSAMYFCASCGVGSGANVLTFGAGSRLTVL.

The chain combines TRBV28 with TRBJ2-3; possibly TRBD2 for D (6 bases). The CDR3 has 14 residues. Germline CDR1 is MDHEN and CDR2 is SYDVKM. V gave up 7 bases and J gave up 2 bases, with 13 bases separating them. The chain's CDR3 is CASKLAFPTDTQYF. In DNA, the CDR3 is TGTGCCAGCAAGCTAGCGTTTCCCACAGATACGCAGTATTTT.

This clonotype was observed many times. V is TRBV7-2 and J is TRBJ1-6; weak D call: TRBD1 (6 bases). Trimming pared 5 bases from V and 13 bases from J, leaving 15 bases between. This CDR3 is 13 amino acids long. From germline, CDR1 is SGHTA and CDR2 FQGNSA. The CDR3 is CASSIEAQGPLHF. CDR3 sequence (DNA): TGTGCCAGCAGCATCGAGGCACAGGGCCCCCTCCACTTT.

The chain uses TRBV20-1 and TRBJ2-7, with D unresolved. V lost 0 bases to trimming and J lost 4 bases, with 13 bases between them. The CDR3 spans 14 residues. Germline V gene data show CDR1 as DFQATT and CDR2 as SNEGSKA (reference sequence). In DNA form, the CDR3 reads TGCAGTGCTAGAGATCGGACGTACCCTTACGAGCAGTACTTC. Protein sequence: CSARDRTYPYEQYF.

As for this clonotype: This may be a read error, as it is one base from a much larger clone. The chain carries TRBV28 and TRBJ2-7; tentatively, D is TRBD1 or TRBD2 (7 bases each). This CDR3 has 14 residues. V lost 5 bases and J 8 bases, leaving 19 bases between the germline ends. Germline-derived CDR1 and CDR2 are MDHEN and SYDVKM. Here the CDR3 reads CASSQTGRGYQQYF. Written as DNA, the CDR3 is TGTGCCAGCAGTCAGACAGGGAGGGGTTACCAGCAGTACTTC.

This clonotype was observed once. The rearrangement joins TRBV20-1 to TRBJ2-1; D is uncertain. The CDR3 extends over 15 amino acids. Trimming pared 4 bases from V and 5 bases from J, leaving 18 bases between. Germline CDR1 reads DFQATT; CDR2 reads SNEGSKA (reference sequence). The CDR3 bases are TGCAGTGCTACCATCCCTCAGGAGCGAAACAATGAGCAGTTCTTC. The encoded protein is CSATIPQERNNEQFF.

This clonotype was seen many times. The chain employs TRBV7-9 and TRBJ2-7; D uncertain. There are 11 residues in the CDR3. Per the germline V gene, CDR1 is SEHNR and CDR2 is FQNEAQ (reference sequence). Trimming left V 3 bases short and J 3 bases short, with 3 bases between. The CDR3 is CASSFRYEQYF. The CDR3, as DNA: TGTGCCAGCAGCTTCCGCTACGAGCAGTACTTC.

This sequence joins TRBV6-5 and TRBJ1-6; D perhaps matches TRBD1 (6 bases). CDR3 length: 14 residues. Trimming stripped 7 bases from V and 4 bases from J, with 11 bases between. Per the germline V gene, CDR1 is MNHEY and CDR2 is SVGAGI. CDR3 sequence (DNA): TGTGCCAGCAATAAGGGGGGATATAATTCACCCCTCCACTTT. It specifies CASNKGGYNSPLHF.

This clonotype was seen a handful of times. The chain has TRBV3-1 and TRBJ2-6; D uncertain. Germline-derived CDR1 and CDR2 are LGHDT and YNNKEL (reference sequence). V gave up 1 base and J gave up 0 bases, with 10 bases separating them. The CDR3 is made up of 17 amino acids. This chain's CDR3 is CASSQGHSASGANVLTF. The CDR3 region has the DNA TGTGCCAGCAGCCAAGGTCATTCGGCCTCTGGGGCCAACGTCCTGACTTTC. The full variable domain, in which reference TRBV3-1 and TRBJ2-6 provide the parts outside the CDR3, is DTAVSQTPKYLVTQMGNDKSIKCEQNLGHDTMYWYKQDSKKFLKIMFSYNNKELIINETVPNRFSPKSPDKAHLNLHINSLELGDSAVYFCASSQGHSASGANVLTFGAGSRLTVL.